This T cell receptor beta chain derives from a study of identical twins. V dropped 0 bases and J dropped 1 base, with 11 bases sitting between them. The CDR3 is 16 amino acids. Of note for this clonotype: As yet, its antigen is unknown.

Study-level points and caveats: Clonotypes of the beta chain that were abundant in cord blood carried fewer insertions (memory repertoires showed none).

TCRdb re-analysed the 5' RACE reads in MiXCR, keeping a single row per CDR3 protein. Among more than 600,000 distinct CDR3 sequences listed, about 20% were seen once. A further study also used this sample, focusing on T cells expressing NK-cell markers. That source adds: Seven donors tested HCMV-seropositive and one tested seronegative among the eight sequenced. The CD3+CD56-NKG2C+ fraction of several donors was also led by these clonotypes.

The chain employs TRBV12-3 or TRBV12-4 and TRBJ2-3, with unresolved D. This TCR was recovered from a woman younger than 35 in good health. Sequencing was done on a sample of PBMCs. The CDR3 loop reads CASSLAKKGGTDTQYF. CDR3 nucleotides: TGTGCCAGCAGTTTAGCGAAAAAGGGTGGCACAGATACGCAGTATTTT.